The rows below give T cell receptor beta chains drawn from one sample of a study of blood T cell repertoires in COVID-19. The table came from immunoSEQ multiplex PCR; TCRdb's copy has only in-frame clones and leaves some out. The sample has about 30,000 clones, approximately 83% seen once. Sequenced: peripheral blood. The source of these receptors is a human donor in a cohort sampled during active COVID-19. Both conserved end residues are part of each CDR3. The order of the fields is clone size, D gene, V gene, J gene, CDR3 protein, CDR3 DNA. The D gene is left open where the match is weak. Clone size is given for some rows only: seen once, a few or many times, or a class if the clone is expanded.

NA	NA	TRBV5-1	TRBJ2-1	CASIPAAGAPNEQFF	TGCGCCAGCATCCCCGCGGCGGGGGCCCCCAATGAGCAGTTCTTC
NA	TRBD2	TRBV9	TRBJ2-6	CASSGIALAGSSGANVLTF	TGTGCCAGCAGCGGCATCGCACTAGCGGGGTCATCTGGGGCCAACGTCCTGACTTTC
NA	NA	TRBV7-7	TRBJ1-1	CASSSTENTEAFF	TGTGCCAGCAGCTCGACAGAGAACACTGAAGCTTTCTTT
few	TRBD1	TRBV7-9	TRBJ2-7	CASSQGVVDYEQYF	TGTGCCAGCAGCCAGGGGGTAGTAGACTACGAGCAGTACTTC
NA	TRBD2	TRBV6-2/TRBV6-3	TRBJ2-7	CASSYGGRGEQYF	TGTGCCAGCAGTTATGGCGGGAGGGGCGAGCAGTACTTC
NA	NA	TRBV12-3/TRBV12-4	TRBJ2-5	CASSSTHQETQYF	TGTGCCAGCAGTTCGACACACCAAGAGACCCAGTACTTC
NA	TRBD2	TRBV6-5	TRBJ2-1	CASRYVGAGVNEQFF	TGTGCCAGCAGGTACGTTGGAGCGGGAGTGAATGAGCAGTTCTTC
NA	TRBD1	TRBV28	TRBJ1-1	CASSRLTGQGTEAFF	TGTGCCAGCAGTCGACTGACAGGGCAGGGGACTGAAGCTTTCTTT
once	NA	TRBV29-1	TRBJ1-1	CSVNQGNTEAFF	TGCAGCGTGAATCAGGGGAACACTGAAGCTTTCTTT
NA	NA	TRBV11-2	TRBJ2-7	CASSLDFTNHEQYF	TGTGCCAGCAGCTTAGATTTCACAAACCACGAGCAGTACTTC
NA	NA	TRBV11-3	TRBJ2-5	CASSFYREVRETQYF	TGTGCCAGCAGCTTTTACAGGGAAGTACGCGAGACCCAGTACTTC
NA	NA	TRBV4-3	TRBJ1-4	CASSGAEEGTNEKLFF	TGCGCCAGCAGCGGGGCGGAGGAGGGAACTAATGAAAAACTGTTTTTT
once	TRBD1	TRBV2	TRBJ1-1	CASSELGGRTEAFF	TGTGCCAGCAGTGAGTTAGGGGGCAGGACTGAAGCTTTCTTT
NA	NA	TRBV10-2	TRBJ1-1	CASSETAFWPLAAFSRGKAEAFF	TGCGCCAGCAGTGAAACGGCCTTTTGGCCCTTAGCGGCCTTTTCTCGGGGGAAGGCTGAAGCTTTCTTT
medium-sized	NA	TRBV4-3	TRBJ1-3	CASSQDPGDSGNTIYF	TGCGCCAGCAGCCAAGATCCGGGTGACTCTGGAAACACCATATATTTT
NA	NA	TRBV19	TRBJ1-2	CASLPDGGSANYGYTF	TGTGCCAGTCTCCCCGATGGGGGGTCAGCTAACTATGGCTACACCTTC
NA	TRBD1	TRBV27	TRBJ2-7	CASSLFGQGWWEQYF	TGTGCCAGCAGTCTCTTCGGACAGGGATGGTGGGAGCAGTACTTC
NA	TRBD2	TRBV10-3	TRBJ2-7	CAINSGAFYKQYF	TGTGCCATCAATAGCGGGGCGTTCTACAAGCAGTACTTC
few	NA	TRBV3-1/TRBV3-2	TRBJ1-1	CASSPERGGTEAFF	TGTGCCAGCAGCCCTGAAAGGGGGGGGACTGAAGCTTTCTTT
NA	TRBD2	TRBV11-3	TRBJ2-1	CASSLAIWLAGESNEQFF	TGTGCCAGCAGCTTAGCAATCTGGCTAGCGGGAGAAAGTAATGAGCAGTTCTTC
NA	NA	TRBV24-1	TRBJ2-2	CATSDTAPNTGELFF	TGTGCCACCAGTGACACAGCACCGAACACCGGGGAGCTGTTTTTT
large	TRBD1	TRBV4-2	TRBJ2-7	CASSQGQGVSYEQYF	TGTGCCAGCAGCCAGGGACAGGGCGTCTCCTACGAGCAGTACTTC
NA	NA	TRBV20-1	TRBJ2-7	CSATSGHEQYF	TGCAGTGCTACGTCTGGGCACGAGCAGTACTTC
NA	NA	TRBV6-5	TRBJ2-7	CASSPLKGRDEQYF	TGTGCCAGCAGTCCTCTAAAAGGTCGGGACGAGCAGTACTTC
NA	NA	TRBV6-5	TRBJ1-1	CASCKGLANTEAFF	TGTGCCTCTTGTAAGGGACTCGCGAACACTGAAGCTTTCTTT
NA	NA	TRBV5-3	TRBJ1-2	CAEAGMAGYTF	TGTGCCGAGGCAGGGATGGCTGGCTACACCTTC
NA	TRBD1	TRBV3-1/TRBV3-2	TRBJ2-7	CASSPTGDEQYF	TGTGCCAGCAGTCCGACAGGGGACGAGCAGTACTTC
NA	NA	TRBV28	TRBJ2-5	CASRSTGRQETQYF	TGTGCCAGCAGATCTACAGGCAGACAAGAGACCCAGTACTTC
NA	TRBD1	TRBV23-1	TRBJ1-1	CASSPHVRDSSFEAFF	TGCGCCAGCAGTCCCCACGTCAGGGACAGCTCCTTTGAAGCTTTCTTT
few	TRBD2	TRBV10-1	TRBJ2-1	CASSRLAGDSYNEQFF	TGCGCCAGCTCGAGACTAGCGGGGGACTCCTACAATGAGCAGTTCTTC
NA	TRBD1	TRBV9	TRBJ2-7	CASSVGGGLPYEQYF	TGTGCCAGCAGCGTAGGAGGGGGCCTTCCCTACGAGCAGTACTTC
NA	NA	TRBV7-2	TRBJ1-3	CASSLVGGAGSGNTIYF	TGTGCCAGCAGCTTAGTAGGGGGGGCAGGCTCTGGAAACACCATATATTTT
NA	NA	TRBV5-5	TRBJ2-6	CASSLSTGHYSGANVLTF	TGTGCCAGCAGCTTGTCTACAGGGCACTACTCTGGGGCCAACGTCCTGACTTTC
few	NA	TRBV18	TRBJ1-3	CASSLELKQNTIYF	TGTGCCAGCTCACTCGAACTAAAACAAAACACCATATATTTT
NA	TRBD1	TRBV19	TRBJ2-7	CASRGQASYEQYF	TGTGCCAGTAGGGGACAGGCCTCCTACGAGCAGTACTTC
NA	TRBD1	TRBV28	TRBJ1-2	CASSPGQGLGYTF	TGTGCCAGCAGTCCGGGACAGGGACTGGGCTACACCTTC
NA	NA	TRBV11-2	TRBJ1-4	CASSLGAGLNEKLFF	TGTGCCAGCAGCTTAGGAGCGGGTCTTAATGAAAAACTGTTTTTT
NA	NA	TRBV28	TRBJ1-2	CASSLTVSNYGYTF	TGTGCCAGCAGTTTGACAGTATCTAACTATGGCTACACCTTC
once	NA	TRBV27	TRBJ1-2	CASSLVRFPNSGPADGYTF	TGTGCCAGCAGTTTAGTACGATTTCCAAATTCAGGGCCCGCGGATGGCTACACCTTC
NA	NA	TRBV12-2	TRBJ1-4	CASRLGTENEKLFF	TGTGCAAGTCGCCTCGGGACAGAGAATGAAAAACTGTTTTTT